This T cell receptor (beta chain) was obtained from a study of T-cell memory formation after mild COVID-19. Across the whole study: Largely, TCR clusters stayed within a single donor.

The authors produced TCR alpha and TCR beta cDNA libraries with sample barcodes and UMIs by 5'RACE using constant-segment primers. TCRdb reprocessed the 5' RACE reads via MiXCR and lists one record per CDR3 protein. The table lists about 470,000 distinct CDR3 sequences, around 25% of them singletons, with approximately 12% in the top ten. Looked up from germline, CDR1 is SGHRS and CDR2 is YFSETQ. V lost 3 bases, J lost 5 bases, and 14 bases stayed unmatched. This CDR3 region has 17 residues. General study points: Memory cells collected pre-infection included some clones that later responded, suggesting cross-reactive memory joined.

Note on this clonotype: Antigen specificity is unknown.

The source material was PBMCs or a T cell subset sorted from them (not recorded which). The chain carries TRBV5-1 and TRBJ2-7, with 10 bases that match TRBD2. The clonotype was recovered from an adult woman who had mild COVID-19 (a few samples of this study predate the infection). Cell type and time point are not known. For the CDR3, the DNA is TGCGCCAGCAGCTCTTTACTCGCCGGGACTAGCGTCAACGAGCAGTACTTC. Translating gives CASSSLLAGTSVNEQYF.